This entry features one T cell receptor (beta chain) sequence. The data derive from a study of T cell repertoires in ileal Crohn's disease. The protocol was immunoSEQ multiplex PCR, while the TCRdb copy is restricted to in-frame clones and leaves out a portion. Of roughly 29,000 clones listed, about 82% were seen once; the top ten hold around 20%. The V gene end was trimmed by 6 bases and the J gene end by 5 bases; junction bases not matched to a gene: 10. CDR1 SGHAT and CDR2 FQNNGV come from the germline V gene. The CDR3 consists of 15 residues. The chain uses TRBV11-2 and TRBJ2-1; 7 bases map to TRBD1. The sample comprised ileal tissue. The sequence came from an adult with Crohn's disease. This CDR3 reads CASSPRGSTDNEQFF. The CDR3 nucleotides read TGTGCCAGCAGTCCCAGGGGGAGTACCGACAATGAGCAGTTCTTC.